The TCR beta chain under discussion was sequenced for a study of regulatory dendritic cells for organ transplantation. Study-level background: Regulatory dendritic cells came from monocytes given vitamin D3 and IL-10. Day 6 dendritic cell cultures were stimulated with LPS. Study results and caveats: Of resting T cell subsets, memory CD8+ had the most alloreactive clonotypes. Regulatory dendritic cells appeared to expand memory CD8+ clones less than mature ones.

Allogeneic regulatory or mature dendritic cells were co-cultured for four to six days with CFSE-labeled sorted T cells at 1:10. There are 14 residues in the CDR3. Germline V CDR1 and CDR2: MNHEY, SVGAGI. The J segment lost 0 bases and the V segment lost 7 bases, leaving 5 bases of the junction unmatched. Here immunoSEQ multiplex PCR was the method, and the copy in TCRdb shows in-frame clones only, minus some. The table shows roughly 5,800 clones, with about four fifths occurring only once. On this clone: Its antigen is unknown.

This TCR was recovered from a human donor in good health. The material sequenced was memory CD8+ T cells from blood cultured with regulatory dendritic cells. Specified subset: CD45RO+ memory T cells. The V and J genes are TRBV6-5 and TRBJ1-1; the match to TRBD1 covers 7 bases. The chain's CDR3 is CASTGQVMNTEAFF. The CDR3 coding sequence is TGTGCCAGCACCGGACAGGTGATGAACACTGAAGCTTTCTTT.